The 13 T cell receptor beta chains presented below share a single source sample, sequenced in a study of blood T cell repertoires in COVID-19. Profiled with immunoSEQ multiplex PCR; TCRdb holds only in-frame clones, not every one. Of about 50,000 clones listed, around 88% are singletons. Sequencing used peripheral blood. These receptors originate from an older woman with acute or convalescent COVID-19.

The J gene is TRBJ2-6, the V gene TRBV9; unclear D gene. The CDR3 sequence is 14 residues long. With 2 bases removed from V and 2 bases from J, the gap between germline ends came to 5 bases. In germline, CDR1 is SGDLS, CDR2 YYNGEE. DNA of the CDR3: TGTGCCAGCAGCGTTTCTCCTGGGGCCAACGTCCTGACTTTC. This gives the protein CASSVSPGANVLTF.

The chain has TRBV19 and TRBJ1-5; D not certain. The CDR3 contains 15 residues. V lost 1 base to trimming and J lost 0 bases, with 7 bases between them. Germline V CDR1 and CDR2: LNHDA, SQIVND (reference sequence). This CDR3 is CASSIVYYSNQPQHF. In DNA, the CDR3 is TGTGCCAGTAGTATAGTGTATTATAGCAATCAGCCCCAGCATTTT.

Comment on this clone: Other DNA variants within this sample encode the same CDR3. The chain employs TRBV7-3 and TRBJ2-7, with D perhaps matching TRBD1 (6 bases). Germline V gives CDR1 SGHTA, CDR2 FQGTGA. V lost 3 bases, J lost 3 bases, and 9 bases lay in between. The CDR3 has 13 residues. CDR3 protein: CASSLGTNYEQYF. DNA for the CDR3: TGTGCCAGCAGCTTGGGGACAAACTACGAGCAGTACTTC. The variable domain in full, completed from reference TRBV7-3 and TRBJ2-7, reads GAGVSQTPSNKVTEKGKYVELRCDPISGHTALYWYRQSLGQGPEFLIYFQGTGAADDSGLPNDRFFAVRPEGSVSTLKIQRTERGDSAVYLCASSLGTNYEQYFGPGTRLTVT.

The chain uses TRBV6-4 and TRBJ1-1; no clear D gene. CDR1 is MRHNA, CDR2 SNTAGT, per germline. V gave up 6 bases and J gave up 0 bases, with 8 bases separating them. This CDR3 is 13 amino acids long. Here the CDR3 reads CASSLFMNTEAFF. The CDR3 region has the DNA TGTGCCAGCAGCCTTTTTATGAACACTGAAGCTTTCTTT.

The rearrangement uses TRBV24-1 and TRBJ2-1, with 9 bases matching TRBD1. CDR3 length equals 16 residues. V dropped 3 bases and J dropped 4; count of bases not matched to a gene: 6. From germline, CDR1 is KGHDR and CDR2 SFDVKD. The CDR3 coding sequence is TGTGCCACCAGTGATCCGGGACAGGGTTCATACAATGAGCAGTTCTTC. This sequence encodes CATSDPGQGSYNEQFF.

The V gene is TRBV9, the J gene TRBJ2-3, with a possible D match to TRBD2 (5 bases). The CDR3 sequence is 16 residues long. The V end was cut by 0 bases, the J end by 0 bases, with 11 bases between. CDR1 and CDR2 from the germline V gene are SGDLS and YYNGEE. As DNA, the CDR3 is TGTGCCAGCAGCGTAGGTGACGGGGATAGCACAGATACGCAGTATTTT. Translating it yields CASSVGDGDSTDTQYF.

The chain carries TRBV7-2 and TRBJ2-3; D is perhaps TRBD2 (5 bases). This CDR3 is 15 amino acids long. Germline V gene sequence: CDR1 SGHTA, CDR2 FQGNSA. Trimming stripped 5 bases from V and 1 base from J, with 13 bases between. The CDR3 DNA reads TGTGCCAGCAGCCCTAGCCCGTGGGGCACAGATACGCAGTATTTT. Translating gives CASSPSPWGTDTQYF.

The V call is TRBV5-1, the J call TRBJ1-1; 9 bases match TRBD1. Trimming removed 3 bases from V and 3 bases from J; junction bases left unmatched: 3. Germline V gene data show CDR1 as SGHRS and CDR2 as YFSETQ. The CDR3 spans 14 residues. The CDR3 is CASSSGQGHTEAFF. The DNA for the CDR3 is TGCGCCAGCAGCTCGGGACAGGGTCACACTGAAGCTTTCTTT.

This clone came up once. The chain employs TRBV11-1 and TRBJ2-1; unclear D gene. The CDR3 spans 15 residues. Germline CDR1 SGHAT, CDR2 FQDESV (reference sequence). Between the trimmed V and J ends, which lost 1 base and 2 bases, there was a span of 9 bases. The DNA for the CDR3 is TGTGCCAGCAGCTTAGGAAGACTTACCTACAATGAGCAGTTCTTC. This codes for CASSLGRLTYNEQFF.

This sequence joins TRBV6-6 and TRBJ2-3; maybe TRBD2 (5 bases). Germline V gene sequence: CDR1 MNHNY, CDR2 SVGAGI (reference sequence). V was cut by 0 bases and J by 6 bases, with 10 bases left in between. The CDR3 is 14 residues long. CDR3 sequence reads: CASSYSARGDTQYF. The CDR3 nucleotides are TGTGCCAGCAGTTACTCAGCGCGCGGGGATACGCAGTATTTT.

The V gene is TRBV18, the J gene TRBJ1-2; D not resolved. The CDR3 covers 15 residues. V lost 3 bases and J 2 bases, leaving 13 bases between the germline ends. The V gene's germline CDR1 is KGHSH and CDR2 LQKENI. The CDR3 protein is CASSPLGAGNYGYTF. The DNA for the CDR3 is TGTGCCAGCTCACCCTTAGGCGCAGGAAACTATGGCTACACCTTC.

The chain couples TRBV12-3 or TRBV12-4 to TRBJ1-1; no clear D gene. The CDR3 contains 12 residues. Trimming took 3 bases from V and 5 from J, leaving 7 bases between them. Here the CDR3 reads CASSFSRTEAFF. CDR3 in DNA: TGTGCCAGCAGTTTTTCGCGGACTGAAGCTTTCTTT.

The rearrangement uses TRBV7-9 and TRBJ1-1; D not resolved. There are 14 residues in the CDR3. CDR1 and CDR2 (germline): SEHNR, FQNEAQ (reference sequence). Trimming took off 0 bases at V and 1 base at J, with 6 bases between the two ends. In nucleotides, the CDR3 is TGTGCCAGCAGCTTAGCTGGCCCGAACACTGAAGCTTTCTTT. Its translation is CASSLAGPNTEAFF.